One sample yielded the 14 T cell receptor beta chains listed below, sequenced in a study of radiation and T cells in renal cell carcinoma. TCRdb's table, derived via immunoSEQ multiplex PCR, lists solely in-frame clones and lacks some. The data contain about 150,000 clones, 88% of them seen just once; the ten biggest clones take up 3.5% to 5%. Time point given: baseline pretreatment blood. The treatment was: 15 Gy SBRT to primary tumor, nephrectomy 4 weeks later. Sequencing was performed on blood, taken from a patient whose treatment included radiotherapy and nephrectomy. The receptors shown here come from a woman in her 70s with renal cell carcinoma.

The rearrangement uses TRBV9 and TRBJ2-1, with D perhaps matching TRBD1 (5 bases). This CDR3 is 17 amino acids long. Per germline, CDR1 SGDLS and CDR2 YYNGEE. V was clipped by 4 bases and J by 0 bases, with 17 bases between them. CDR3 loop: CASSLGLQGGSYNEQFF. The CDR3 nucleotides are TGTGCCAGCAGCCTAGGATTGCAGGGTGGCTCCTACAATGAGCAGTTCTTC.

The rearrangement links TRBV4-3 to TRBJ2-7; 9 positions agree with TRBD1. Germline loops: CDR1 LGHNA, CDR2 YSLEER. The ends lost 4 bases at V and 7 bases at J; junction bases unmatched: 14. The CDR3 runs to 16 residues. The CDR3 is CASSRATGTGTWEQYF. DNA of the CDR3: TGCGCCAGCAGCCGCGCCACCGGGACAGGGACGTGGGAGCAGTACTTC.

This clone has just one count. This CDR3 is also generated by other DNA sequences in the sample. The rearrangement joins TRBV15 to TRBJ1-5, with unresolved D. V lost 0 bases and J 2 bases, leaving 5 bases between the germline ends. The CDR3 spans 14 residues. Looked up from germline, CDR1 is LNHNV and CDR2 is YYDKDF (reference sequence). The CDR3 loop reads CATSRDRGNQPQHF. CDR3 bases: TGTGCCACCAGCAGAGACCGGGGCAATCAGCCCCAGCATTTT.

The genes are TRBV14 and TRBJ1-1, with 8 bases lining up with TRBD1. Trimming removed 4 bases from V and 7 bases from J; junction bases left unmatched: 11. The CDR3 has 15 residues. CDR1 and CDR2 from the germline V gene are SGHDN and FVKESK. The CDR3: CASSPDRVRFNEAFF. CDR3 DNA: TGTGCCAGCAGCCCGGACAGGGTTAGATTCAATGAAGCTTTCTTT.

The chain has TRBV5-4 and TRBJ2-7, with a tentative D call TRBD2 (5 bases). The CDR3 is 13 amino acids. From germline, CDR1 is SGHNT and CDR2 YYREEE (reference sequence). V was shortened by 2 bases and J by 2 bases, with 8 bases between the two germline ends. The CDR3: CASSLPGAYEQYF. CDR3 DNA: TGTGCCAGCAGCTTACCCGGGGCCTACGAGCAGTACTTC. Looking up the rest from reference TRBV5-4 and TRBJ2-7 gives the full variable domain: ETGVTQSPTHLIKTRGQQVTLRCSSQSGHNTVSWYQQALGQGPQFIFQYYREEENGRGNFPPRFSGLQFPNYSSELNVNALELDDSALYLCASSLPGAYEQYFGPGTRLTVT.

This clone came up once. The J gene is TRBJ2-1, the V gene TRBV21-1. TRBV21-1 is described as a pseudogene. This CDR3 has 14 residues. DNA of the CDR3: TGTGCCAGCAGCTCCCAGTGCAGGACCAATGAGCAGTTCTTC. This gives the protein CASSSQCRTNEQFF.

J is TRBJ1-1 and V is TRBV6-1; 7 bases agree with TRBD1. This CDR3 is built from 14 residues. The V gene end was trimmed by 6 bases and the J gene end by 7 bases; junction bases not matched to a gene: 11. Germline loops: CDR1 MNHNS, CDR2 SASEGT. The CDR3 coding sequence is TGTGCCAGCAGCCAACTCGCCAGGACAGGTGAAGCTTTCTTT. Its translation is CASSQLARTGEAFF.

This clone appeared a single time. The chain employs TRBV6-5 and TRBJ1-2; D may be TRBD1 (6 bases). Trimming cost V 5 bases and J 7 bases, with 14 bases left between them. Germline V lookup: CDR1 MNHEY, CDR2 SVGAGI. The CDR3 has 13 residues. As DNA, the CDR3 is TGTGCCAGCAGTCCTAGGACAGCGGGTGGCTACACCTTC. Protein product: CASSPRTAGGYTF.

The rearrangement joins TRBV4-1 to TRBJ1-3; the D gene is possibly TRBD1 (6 bases). Trimming took 4 bases from V and 0 from J, leaving 22 bases between them. The germline CDR1 and CDR2 sequences are MGHRA and YSYEKL. The CDR3 contains 19 residues. The CDR3 region has the DNA TGCGCCAGCAGCCCCCTCGGCCGAGGGGGGAAAAGCTCTGGAAACACCATATATTTT. This codes for CASSPLGRGGKSSGNTIYF.

The chain uses TRBV7-2 and TRBJ2-3; a possible D gene is TRBD1 (6 bases). V was cut by 1 base and J by 5 bases, with 10 bases left in between. This CDR3 is 14 amino acids long. The germline V gene encodes CDR1 SGHTA and CDR2 FQGNSA. The chain's CDR3 is CASSLVGQRDTQYF. The CDR3, as DNA: TGTGCCAGCAGCTTAGTGGGACAAAGAGATACGCAGTATTTT.

The rearrangement uses TRBV2 and TRBJ2-6; no clear D. Trimming cost V 3 bases and J 3 bases, with 9 bases left between them. Per germline, CDR1 SNHLY and CDR2 FYNNEI. The CDR3 totals 15 residues. The CDR3 spells CASSDWSDGANVLTF. The CDR3 DNA reads TGTGCCAGCAGTGATTGGTCCGATGGGGCCAACGTCCTGACTTTC.

The chain links TRBV9 to TRBJ2-1; D could derive from TRBD1 or TRBD2 (6 bases each). The length of the CDR3 is 16 residues. The germline V gene has CDR1 SGDLS and CDR2 YYNGEE. Trimming took off 4 bases at V and 4 bases at J, with 18 bases between the two ends. The CDR3 loop reads CASSSKVGGGYNEQFF. For the CDR3, the DNA is TGTGCCAGCAGCTCGAAGGTGGGGGGCGGTTACAATGAGCAGTTCTTC. Full variable domain (missing parts from reference TRBV9 and TRBJ2-1): DSGVTQTPKHLITATGQRVTLRCSPRSGDLSVYWYQQSLDQGLQFLIQYYNGEERAKGNILERFSAQQFPDLHSELNLSSLELGDSALYFCASSSKVGGGYNEQFFGPGTRLTVL.

The rearrangement joins TRBV4-1 to TRBJ1-2; D is unresolved. The CDR3 extends over 13 amino acids. V gave up 3 bases and J gave up 5 bases, with 10 bases separating them. Germline V gene data show CDR1 as MGHRA and CDR2 as YSYEKL. The CDR3 spells CASSHEREYGYTF. CDR3 DNA sequence: TGCGCCAGCAGCCATGAAAGGGAATATGGCTACACCTTC.

V gene TRBV25-1 combines with J gene TRBJ1-5; D is possibly TRBD1 (5 bases). The V gene lost 1 base and the J gene lost 6 bases, with 10 bases spanning the gap. Germline assignment: CDR1 MGHDK and CDR2 SYGVNS. The CDR3 is 14 residues long. The CDR3 coding sequence is TGTGCCAGCAGTGAATTGGGCGGGGGTCAGCCCCAGCATTTT. Its translation is CASSELGGGQPQHF.